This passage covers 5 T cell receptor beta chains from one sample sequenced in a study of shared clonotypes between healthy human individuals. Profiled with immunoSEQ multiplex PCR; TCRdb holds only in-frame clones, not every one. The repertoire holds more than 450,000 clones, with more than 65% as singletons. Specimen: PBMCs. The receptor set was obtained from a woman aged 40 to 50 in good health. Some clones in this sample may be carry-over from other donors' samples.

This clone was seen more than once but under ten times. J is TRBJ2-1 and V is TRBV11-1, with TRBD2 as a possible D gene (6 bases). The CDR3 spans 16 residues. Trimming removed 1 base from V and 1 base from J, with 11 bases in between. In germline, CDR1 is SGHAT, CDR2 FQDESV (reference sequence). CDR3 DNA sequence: TGTGCCAGCAGCTTAGTTGGGCGGGGTTCCTACAATGAGCAGTTCTTC. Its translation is CASSLVGRGSYNEQFF.

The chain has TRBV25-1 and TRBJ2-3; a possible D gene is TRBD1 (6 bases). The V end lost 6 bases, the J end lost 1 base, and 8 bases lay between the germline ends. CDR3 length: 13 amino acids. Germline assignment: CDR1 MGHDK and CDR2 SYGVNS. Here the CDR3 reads CASRGAGTDTQYF. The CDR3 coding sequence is TGTGCCAGCAGGGGGGCGGGCACAGATACGCAGTATTTT.

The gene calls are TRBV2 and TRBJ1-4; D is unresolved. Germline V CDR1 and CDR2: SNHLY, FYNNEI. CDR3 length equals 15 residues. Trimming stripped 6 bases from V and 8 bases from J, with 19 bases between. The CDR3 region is CASSVTSAVDEKLFF. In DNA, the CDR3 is TGTGCCAGCAGCGTCACCTCAGCTGTGGACGAAAAACTGTTTTTT.

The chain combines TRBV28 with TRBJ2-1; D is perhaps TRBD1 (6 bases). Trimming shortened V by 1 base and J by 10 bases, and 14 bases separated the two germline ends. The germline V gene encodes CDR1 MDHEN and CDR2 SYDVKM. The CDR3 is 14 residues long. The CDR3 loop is CASSLLGTSREQFF. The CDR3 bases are TGTGCCAGCAGTTTATTGGGGACATCGCGCGAGCAGTTCTTC.

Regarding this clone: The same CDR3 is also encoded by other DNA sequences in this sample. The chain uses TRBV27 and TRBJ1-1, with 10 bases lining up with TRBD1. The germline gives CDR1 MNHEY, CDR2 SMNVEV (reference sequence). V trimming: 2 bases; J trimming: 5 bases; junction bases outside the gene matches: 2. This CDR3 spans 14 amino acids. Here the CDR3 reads CASSLDRGRTEAFF. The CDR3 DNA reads TGTGCCAGCAGTTTAGACAGGGGGCGGACTGAAGCTTTCTTT.